This T cell receptor beta chain is drawn from a study of blood T cell repertoires in COVID-19. Study background: Acute-phase and convalescent COVID-19 samples originated in the United States, Italy and Spain. PBMCs, B-cell-depleted T cells, or T cells were the source of the cDNA or gDNA that made up the material.

Losses at the gene ends were 1 base for V and 3 bases for J; bases not matched to a gene: 8. Germline assignment: CDR1 MDHEN and CDR2 SYDVKM. This CDR3 contains 16 residues. Per the study methods: Amplification of reference gene primers provided the estimated nucleated cell counts. Data came from immunoSEQ multiplex PCR; TCRdb stores just in-frame clones and leaves some out. V and J calls and clone size are given by that table; D and trimming were obtained from the DNA. The sample consists of 250,000 to 300,000 clones, 65% to 90% of them appearing once. The V call is TRBV28, the J call TRBJ2-7; 8 bases agree with TRBD2. Material for sequencing was peripheral blood. The TCR sequence derives from a middle-aged man with active or convalescent COVID-19. CDR3 coding DNA: TGTGCCAGCAGTTTATTCCGCCCGGGAGGGCACTACGAGCAGTACTTC. Amino acid sequence: CASSLFRPGGHYEQYF. Full variable domain (rest looked up from reference TRBV28 and TRBJ2-7): DVKVTQSSRYLVKRTGEKVFLECVQDMDHENMFWYRQDPGLGLRLIYFSYDVKMKEKGDIPEGYSVSREKKERFSLILESASTNQTSMYLCASSLFRPGGHYEQYFGPGTRLTVT.